These 5 T cell receptor beta chains were sequenced from one sample in a study of blood T cell repertoires in COVID-19. Measured with immunoSEQ multiplex PCR; TCRdb has only the in-frame clones, and not every one. Of 85,000 to 90,000 clones detected, about nine tenths appear once; the ten largest clones hold more than 0.85%. The material sequenced was peripheral blood. The receptors stem from a human donor in a cohort sampled during active COVID-19.

The chain couples TRBV28 to TRBJ2-3, with D possibly matching TRBD1 (6 bases). CDR1 MDHEN and CDR2 SYDVKM come from the germline V gene. The ends were cut back, 8 bases at V and 5 bases at J, with 14 bases in the middle. The CDR3 extends over 13 amino acids. Written as DNA, the CDR3 is TGTGCCAGCGTCCCTCAGGGGATAGATACGCAGTATTTT. Translation gives CASVPQGIDTQYF.

The chain combines TRBV2 with TRBJ2-1, with D perhaps TRBD2 (6 bases). Trimming shortened V by 4 bases and J by 0 bases, and 10 bases separated the two germline ends. Germline V lookup: CDR1 SNHLY, CDR2 FYNNEI. The CDR3 is 15 amino acids. This CDR3 reads CASSGDFSSYNEQFF. The DNA of the CDR3 is TGTGCCAGCAGTGGGGACTTTAGCTCCTACAATGAGCAGTTCTTC.

The chain combines TRBV27 with TRBJ2-1, with 8 bases identical to TRBD2. The V gene's germline CDR1 is MNHEY and CDR2 SMNVEV (reference sequence). The CDR3 is 15 amino acids. V was pared by 7 bases and J by 5 bases, with 10 bases of the junction left unmatched. CDR3 in amino acids: CASISGGRAHNEQFF. CDR3 DNA sequence: TGTGCCAGCATATCGGGAGGGAGGGCCCACAATGAGCAGTTCTTC.

For the CDR3, the DNA is TGTGCCAGCAGCCCGCGGACCGGGACTAGGGCGGGCGAGCAGTACTTC. Protein product: CASSPRTGTRAGEQYF. The rearrangement joins TRBV7-8 to TRBJ2-7; 8 positions match TRBD2. CDR1 is SGHVS, CDR2 FQNEAQ, per germline. Trimming at V came to 5 bases and at J to 6 bases, leaving 15 bases not matched to a gene. This CDR3 comprises 16 residues.

This clone was seen more than once but under ten times. The J gene is TRBJ1-1, the V gene TRBV15; D might be TRBD1 (5 bases). The CDR3 loop spans 14 amino acids. The V end was cut by 6 bases, the J end by 5 bases, with 16 bases between. Germline-derived CDR1 and CDR2 are LNHNV and YYDKDF (reference sequence). The DNA of the CDR3 is TGTGCCACCAGTCTCCTTACTGGGGGGACTGAAGCTTTCTTT. Amino acid sequence: CATSLLTGGTEAFF. Looking up the rest from reference TRBV15 and TRBJ1-1 gives the full variable domain: DAMVIQNPRYQVTQFGKPVTLSCSQTLNHNVMYWYQQKSSQAPKLLFHYYDKDFNNEADTPDNFQSRRPNTSFCFLDIRSPGLGDTAMYLCATSLLTGGTEAFFGQGTRLTVV.